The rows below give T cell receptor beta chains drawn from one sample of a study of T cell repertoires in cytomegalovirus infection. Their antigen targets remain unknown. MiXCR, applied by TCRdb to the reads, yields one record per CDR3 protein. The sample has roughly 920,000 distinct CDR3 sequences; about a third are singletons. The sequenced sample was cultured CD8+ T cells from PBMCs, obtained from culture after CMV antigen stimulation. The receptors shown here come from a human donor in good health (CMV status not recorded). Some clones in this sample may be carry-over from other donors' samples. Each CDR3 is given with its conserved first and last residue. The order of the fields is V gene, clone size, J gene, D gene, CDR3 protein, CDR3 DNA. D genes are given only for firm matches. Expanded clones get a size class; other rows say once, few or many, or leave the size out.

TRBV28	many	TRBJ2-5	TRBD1	CASSSPGGAGQETQYF	TGTGCCAGCAGTTCCCCAGGGGGCGCGGGCCAAGAGACCCAGTACTTC
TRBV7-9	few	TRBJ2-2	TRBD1	CASSLETGSVGELFF	TGTGCCAGCAGCTTGGAGACAGGGAGTGTCGGGGAGCTGTTTTTT
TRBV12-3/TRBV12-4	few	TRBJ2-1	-	CASSPQFNNEQFF	TGTGCCAGCAGCCCACAGTTTAACAATGAGCAGTTCTTC
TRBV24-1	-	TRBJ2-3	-	CATSDPQVSTDTQYF	TGTGCCACCAGTGATCCTCAGGTCAGCACAGATACGCAGTATTTT
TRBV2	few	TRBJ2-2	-	CASTPVGGNTGELFF	TGTGCCAGCACCCCGGTTGGGGGTAACACCGGGGAGCTGTTTTTT
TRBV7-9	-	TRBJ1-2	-	CASSPSSSYGYTF	TGTGCCAGCAGCCCCTCATCGAGCTATGGCTACACCTTC
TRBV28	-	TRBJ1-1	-	CASSPRHHDTEAFF	TGTGCCAGCAGTCCCCGGCACCATGACACTGAAGCTTTCTTT
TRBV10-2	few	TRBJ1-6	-	CASSPPGDSPLHF	TGCGCCAGCAGCCCTCCGGGGGATTCACCCCTCCACTTT
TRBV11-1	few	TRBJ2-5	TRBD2	CASSLMRGAILETQYF	TGTGCCAGCAGCTTGATGCGGGGGGCGATCCTAGAGACCCAGTACTTC
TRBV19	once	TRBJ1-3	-	CASSIGGTPSSGNTIYF	TGTGCCAGTAGTATAGGAGGGACACCGAGCTCTGGAAACACCATATATTTT
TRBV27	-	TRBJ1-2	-	CASSPDRYGYTF	TGTGCCAGCAGTCCCGACCGATATGGCTACACCTTC
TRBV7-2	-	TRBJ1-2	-	CASSQGRLPGYTF	TGTGCCAGCAGCCAGGGACGCCTCCCTGGCTACACCTTC
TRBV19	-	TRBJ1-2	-	CASSIFEATYGYTF	TGTGCCAGTAGTATCTTTGAGGCCACTTATGGCTACACCTTC
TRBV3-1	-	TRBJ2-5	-	CASSPHRIRPGGETQYF	TGTGCCAGCAGCCCCCACCGGATCAGGCCGGGTGGGGAGACCCAGTACTTC
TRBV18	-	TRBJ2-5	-	CASSQRQDPIQETQYF	TGTGCCAGCTCACAAAGACAGGACCCAATCCAAGAGACCCAGTACTTC
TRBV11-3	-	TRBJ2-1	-	CASSLGVGGPEPITSNEQFF	TGTGCCAGCAGCCTGGGGGTGGGGGGGCCAGAACCAATTACCTCCAATGAGCAGTTCTTC
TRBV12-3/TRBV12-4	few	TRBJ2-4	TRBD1	CASSHERDRPAKNIQYF	TGTGCCAGCAGTCACGAGAGGGACAGGCCAGCCAAAAACATTCAGTACTTC
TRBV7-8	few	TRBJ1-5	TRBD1	CASSPTTTGVGQPQHF	TGTGCCAGCAGCCCCACCACTACAGGGGTGGGCCAGCCCCAGCATTTT
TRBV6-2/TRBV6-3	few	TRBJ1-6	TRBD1	CASSLDRGYFSDNSPLHF	TGTGCCAGCAGCTTGGACAGGGGTTATTTCTCGGATAATTCACCCCTCCACTTT
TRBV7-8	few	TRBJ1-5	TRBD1	CASASRGIRNQPQHF	TGTGCCAGCGCCTCCAGGGGGATTAGAAATCAGCCCCAGCATTTT
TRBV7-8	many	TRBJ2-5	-	CASTEPVSRETQYF	TGTGCCAGCACCGAACCTGTTAGCCGAGAGACCCAGTACTTC
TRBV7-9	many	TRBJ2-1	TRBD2	CASSPGGLYNEQFF	TGTGCCAGCAGCCCGGGGGGGCTCTACAATGAGCAGTTCTTC
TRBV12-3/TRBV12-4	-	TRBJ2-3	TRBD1	CASSFLQGANTQYF	TGTGCCAGCAGTTTTTTGCAGGGGGCAAATACGCAGTATTTT
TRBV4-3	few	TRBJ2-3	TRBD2	CASTHGGGVSDTQYF	TGCGCCAGCACCCATGGCGGGGGGGTTTCAGATACGCAGTATTTT
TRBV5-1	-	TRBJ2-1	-	CASTVRSSYNEQFF	TGCGCCAGCACCGTCAGGAGCTCCTACAATGAGCAGTTCTTC
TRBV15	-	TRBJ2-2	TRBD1	CATSFPRDRGLTGELFF	TGTGCCACCAGCTTCCCCCGGGACAGGGGGCTTACCGGGGAGCTGTTTTTT
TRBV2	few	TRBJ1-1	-	CASRYQKNTEAFF	TGTGCCAGCAGGTATCAGAAGAACACTGAAGCTTTCTTT
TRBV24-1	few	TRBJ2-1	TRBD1	CATSDTGQGFYNEQFF	TGTGCCACCAGTGATACTGGACAGGGCTTCTACAATGAGCAGTTCTTC
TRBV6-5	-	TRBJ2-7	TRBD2	CASSYLWTSVTYEQYF	TGTGCCAGCAGTTACTTGTGGACTAGCGTTACCTACGAGCAGTACTTC
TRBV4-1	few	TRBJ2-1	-	CASSQETESSYNEQFF	TGCGCCAGCAGCCAAGAAACAGAGAGCTCCTACAATGAGCAGTTCTTC
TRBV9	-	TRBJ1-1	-	CASSEGRSTITEAFF	TGTGCCAGCAGCGAGGGCAGGTCTACGATTACTGAAGCTTTCTTT
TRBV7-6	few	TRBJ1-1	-	CASSLATTLLGPNTEAFF	TGTGCCAGCAGCTTAGCGACTACCCTGTTAGGGCCGAACACTGAAGCTTTCTTT
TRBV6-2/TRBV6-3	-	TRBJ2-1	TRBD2	CASSRLAGKYNEQFF	TGTGCCAGCAGTCGACTAGCGGGGAAGTACAATGAGCAGTTCTTC
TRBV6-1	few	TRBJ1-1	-	CASGGRLNTEAFF	TGTGCCAGCGGGGGCAGGCTGAACACTGAAGCTTTCTTT